The rows below give T cell receptor beta chains drawn from one sample of a study of shared clonotypes between healthy human individuals. Produced via immunoSEQ multiplex PCR; TCRdb's table is partial and in-frame only. The sample contains approximately 400,000 clones, 96% of which appear only once. Sequenced: memory CD8+ T cells sorted from blood. These receptor sequences come from a young man in good health. The CDR3 runs from the conserved cysteine through the conserved F or W. A D gene is named only where the DNA matches it firmly. A clone size is listed for some rows: how often the clone was seen (once, few, many), or a class if it is expanded.

v_gene	j_gene	abundance	d_gene	CDR3nt	CDR3aa
TRBV6-1	TRBJ1-5	NA	TRBD1	TGTGCCAGCAGCCCGACAGGGGGCGGGCCCCAGCATTTT	CASSPTGGGPQHF
TRBV5-6	TRBJ2-7	NA	NA	TGTGCCAGCAGCGTAAACTACGAGCAGTACTTC	CASSVNYEQYF
TRBV9	TRBJ1-1	NA	TRBD1	TGTGCCAGCAGCATACGACCGGGACAGGGGTCGAACACTGAAGCTTTCTTT	CASSIRPGQGSNTEAFF
TRBV6-5	TRBJ2-2	once	NA	TGTGCCAGCAGTTGGCCTAGTAAGGGTCTGACCGGGGAGCTGTTTTTT	CASSWPSKGLTGELFF
TRBV5-8	TRBJ1-2	NA	TRBD1	TGTGCCAGCAGCCGGGACAGGGTGGGAGGCTACACCTTC	CASSRDRVGGYTF
TRBV2	TRBJ2-7	NA	NA	TGTGCCAGCAGTGATAACGGACATTCCTACGAGCAGTACTTC	CASSDNGHSYEQYF
TRBV5-6	TRBJ1-2	NA	NA	TGTGCCAGCAGCCACCCTTTCCGGGGGCCGAAGGGTGGCTACACCTTC	CASSHPFRGPKGGYTF
TRBV6-4	TRBJ2-3	NA	NA	TGTGCCAGCAGTGACCCCATTTGGAGGCTGGGGACAGATACGCAGTATTTT	CASSDPIWRLGTDTQYF
TRBV2	TRBJ1-4	NA	NA	TGTGCCAGCAGGGATAATGAAAAACTGTTTTTT	CASRDNEKLFF
TRBV30	TRBJ2-1	NA	NA	TGTGCCTGGAGTTTGGCAGATTACAATGAGCAGTTCTTC	CAWSLADYNEQFF
TRBV6-5	TRBJ1-2	once	NA	TGTGCCAGCAGTTACTCGTCAACCCCGGCTAACTATGGCTACACCTTC	CASSYSSTPANYGYTF
TRBV11-1	TRBJ2-4	NA	TRBD2	TGTGCCAGCAGCTTACGACTAGCGGGAGCGGGGGACATTCAGTACTTC	CASSLRLAGAGDIQYF
TRBV19	TRBJ2-1	NA	TRBD2	TGTGCCAGTAGTGAGACTAGCGGAAATGAGCAGTTCTTC	CASSETSGNEQFF
TRBV28	TRBJ2-5	NA	TRBD2	TGTGCCAGCAGTTTAGGACTAGAAGAGACCCAGTACTTC	CASSLGLEETQYF
TRBV18	TRBJ2-5	NA	NA	TGTGCCAGCTCACCAGGATACCAAGAGACCCAGTACTTC	CASSPGYQETQYF
TRBV29-1	TRBJ1-2	NA	NA	TGCAGCGTCGACAGGAACTATGGCTACACCTTC	CSVDRNYGYTF
TRBV5-1	TRBJ2-1	NA	NA	TGCGCCAGCAGCTTGCTAGGGGAGCGCCCGTTCTTC	CASSLLGERPFF
TRBV2	TRBJ1-2	NA	NA	TGTGCCAGCAGCAGGGGAAGCTACACCTTC	CASSRGSYTF
TRBV29-1	TRBJ1-2	NA	NA	TGCAGCGACGGACAGGGCTACACCTTC	CSDGQGYTF
TRBV11-1	TRBJ2-7	NA	TRBD1	TGTGCCAGCAGCTTAGCAGGGGGCAGCTCCTACGAGCAGTACTTC	CASSLAGGSSYEQYF
TRBV7-2	TRBJ2-5	NA	NA	TGTGCCAGCAGCCCCGAACCGGGCTTAGGGGGGGAGACCCAGTACTTC	CASSPEPGLGGETQYF
TRBV6-5	TRBJ2-6	NA	NA	TGTGCCAGCACGTGGTCGACTGGGGCCAACGTCCTGACTTTC	CASTWSTGANVLTF
TRBV28	TRBJ1-5	NA	TRBD1	TGTGCCAGCGGGACAGGGGTAGGGCCTAACCAGCCCCAGCATTTT	CASGTGVGPNQPQHF
TRBV10-3	TRBJ2-7	NA	NA	TGTGCCATCAGCCCTGACAGTTCCCCTTACGAGCAGTACTTC	CAISPDSSPYEQYF
TRBV2	TRBJ1-2	NA	NA	TGTGCCAGCAAAGAGACTAACTATGGCTACACCTTC	CASKETNYGYTF
TRBV18	TRBJ2-1	NA	TRBD2	TGTGCCAGCTCTTACGGACTAGCGGGAGACAATGAGCAGTTCTTC	CASSYGLAGDNEQFF
TRBV4-1	TRBJ1-1	NA	NA	TGCGCCAGCAGCCAAGTGCGACGGGCTCGGACTGAAGCTTTCTTT	CASSQVRRARTEAFF
TRBV9	TRBJ2-2	NA	TRBD1	TGTGCCAGCTCCGCTGGGGGGACAGGGTATGTCGGGGAGCTGTTTTTT	CASSAGGTGYVGELFF
TRBV18	TRBJ2-7	once	NA	TGTGCCAGCTCACCGAACGGGGTGAACGAGCAGTACTTC	CASSPNGVNEQYF
TRBV5-4	TRBJ1-2	NA	NA	TGTGCCAGCAGCTTGTGGCAGGGGAGTTACTATGGCTACACCTTC	CASSLWQGSYYGYTF
TRBV6-6	TRBJ2-3	NA	TRBD2	TGTGCCAGCAGCAGTGGGACTAGCGGGAGGGCCGGTACGCAGTATTTT	CASSSGTSGRAGTQYF
TRBV30	TRBJ1-2	NA	TRBD1	TGTGCCTCGGACAGGGCGAGAAACACCTTC	CASDRARNTF
TRBV5-4	TRBJ1-4	NA	TRBD1	TGTGCCAGCAGCTTGGTGGCAGGGGGAGAAAAACTGTTTTTT	CASSLVAGGEKLFF
TRBV27	TRBJ1-1	few	NA	TGTGCCAGCAGTTTACAGGAGAACACTGAAGCTTTCTTT	CASSLQENTEAFF
TRBV30	TRBJ2-7	NA	NA	TGTGCCTCTTCTAGCGTTTCCTACGAGCAGTACTTC	CASSSVSYEQYF
TRBV30	TRBJ2-3	NA	NA	TGTGCCTGGAGTGTACTAGATACGCAGTATTTT	CAWSVLDTQYF
TRBV30	TRBJ2-1	NA	NA	TGTGCCTGCAGCGCAGTCTACAATGAGCAGTTCTTC	CACSAVYNEQFF
TRBV5-6	TRBJ2-4	NA	NA	TGTGCCAGCAGCTTCAGAACAAGGGAACGAAACATTCAGTACTTC	CASSFRTRERNIQYF
TRBV4-1	TRBJ1-6	NA	NA	TGCGCCAGCAGCCAAGATCCAGGTGGTGGCAATTCACCCCTCCACTTT	CASSQDPGGGNSPLHF
TRBV28	TRBJ2-5	NA	NA	TGTGCCAGCAGTTCTGGAGAGACCCAGTACTTC	CASSSGETQYF
TRBV27	TRBJ2-3	NA	TRBD1	TGTGCCAGCAGTTTAGTGACAGGGGGCACAGATACGCAGTATTTT	CASSLVTGGTDTQYF
TRBV5-6	TRBJ2-7	NA	TRBD1	TGTGCCAGCAGCTGGGACAGGGCCTACGAGCAGTACTTC	CASSWDRAYEQYF
TRBV2	TRBJ2-5	NA	TRBD2	TGTGCCAGCAGTGCCCGACTAGCGGGACTCGGGGAGACCCAGTACTTC	CASSARLAGLGETQYF
TRBV5-1	TRBJ2-5	NA	NA	TGCGCCAGCAGCTATATCGCTAGCCGGGAGACCCAGTACTTC	CASSYIASRETQYF
TRBV19	TRBJ2-4	once	NA	TGTGCCAGTAGACCTAATGGACTAGCCAAAAACATTCAGTACTTC	CASRPNGLAKNIQYF
TRBV28	TRBJ2-1	NA	NA	TGTGCCACGGGACCTTCCTACAATGAGCAGTTCTTC	CATGPSYNEQFF
TRBV2	TRBJ2-5	once	NA	TGTGCCAGCAGGTACCAAGAGACCCAGTACTTC	CASRYQETQYF
TRBV6-5	TRBJ1-1	NA	TRBD1	TGTGCCAGCAGGGGGACAGTGAACACTGAAGCTTTCTTT	CASRGTVNTEAFF
TRBV5-4	TRBJ2-7	NA	TRBD1	TGTGCCAGCAGCTTGGGGGGGACAGCCTCCTACGAGCAGTACTTC	CASSLGGTASYEQYF
TRBV19	TRBJ2-3	once	NA	TGTGCCAGTAGTCCCCTCTCCGGGCACCTAACAGATACGCAGTATTTT	CASSPLSGHLTDTQYF
TRBV5-1	TRBJ2-1	NA	NA	TGCGCCAGCAGCTTGGGGGCCAACTCATACAAATACAATGAGCAGTTCTTC	CASSLGANSYKYNEQFF
TRBV5-1	TRBJ1-1	NA	NA	TGCGCCAGCAGCTTGGCTATGCGGGGGGCTGGTAGTGAAGCTTTCTTT	CASSLAMRGAGSEAFF
TRBV5-1	TRBJ2-2	NA	NA	TGCGCCAGCAGCTTGGTAGGCGGGGAGCTGTTTTTT	CASSLVGGELFF
TRBV19	TRBJ2-5	NA	TRBD2	TGTGCCAGTAGTGCCCACGGGACTAGCGGGACAAAGACCCAGTACTTC	CASSAHGTSGTKTQYF
TRBV19	TRBJ2-3	NA	NA	TGTGCCAGTAGTAGCTCCCGAGGGATGGATACGCAGTATTTT	CASSSSRGMDTQYF
TRBV27	TRBJ2-7	NA	NA	TGTGCCAGCAGTTCCCTACAGGGCTTTGGGGAGCAGTACTTC	CASSSLQGFGEQYF
TRBV6-6	TRBJ2-1	NA	TRBD2	TGTGCCAGTTCTTTAATAGCGGGGGGCTACAATGAGCAGTTCTTC	CASSLIAGGYNEQFF
TRBV2	TRBJ1-4	NA	TRBD1	TGTGCCAGCAGATGGGACAGGGGGGGAGAAAAACTGTTTTTT	CASRWDRGGEKLFF
TRBV10-2	TRBJ2-7	NA	NA	TGCGCCAGCAGTGAGGCCTACGAGCAGTACTTC	CASSEAYEQYF